What follows are 16 T cell receptor beta chains derived from one specimen sequenced in a study of metastatic and nonmetastatic thyroid tumors. TCRdb re-called clones via MiXCR from the PCR reads. The sample lists under 20,000 clones; about 35% were seen once. No patient received treatment before thyroid surgery. Material for sequencing was tumor tissue. These receptors originate from a male donor with papillary thyroid cancer or a benign thyroid nodule (not recorded which). Some clones in this sample may be carry-over from other donors' samples.

This clone showed up just a few times. V gene TRBV6-1 combines with J gene TRBJ1-5, with no clear D. The germline V gene encodes CDR1 MNHNS and CDR2 SASEGT. The length of the CDR3 is 14 residues. V lost 1 base and J lost 14, with 18 bases in between. Here the CDR3 DNA reads TGTGCCAGCAGTGAAGGTCGGAGCAATCAGACCAAGCATTTT. Translating gives CASSEGRSNQTKHF.

The chain uses TRBV7-8 and TRBJ2-7; D unresolved. CDR3 length: 11 residues. V gave up 8 bases and J gave up 5 bases, with 10 bases separating them. The germline V gene has CDR1 SGHVS and CDR2 FQNEAQ. CDR3 loop: CASCLGNEQYF. The CDR3 region has the DNA TGTGCCAGCTGCCTTGGGAACGAGCAGTACTTC. The full variable domain, with the rest looked up from reference TRBV7-8 and TRBJ2-7, is GAGVSQSPRYKVAKRGQDVALRCDPISGHVSLFWYQQALGQGPEFLTYFQNEAQLDKSGLPSDRFFAERPEGSVSTLKIQRTQQEDSAVYLCASCLGNEQYFGPGTRLTVT.

As to this clone: The germline gene is not matched at one end of the junction; a read error may be the cause. This chain links TRBV9 with TRBJ2-2, with D tentatively TRBD1 or TRBD2 (5 bases each). The germline CDR1 and CDR2 sequences are SGDLS and YYNGEE. The CDR3 has 14 amino acids. CDR3 loop: CASSLRKGTGELVF. In DNA form, the CDR3 reads TGTGCCAGCAGCCTCCGAAAGGGGACCGGGGAGCTGGTTTTT.

This clone occurred a few times. This chain uses TRBV19 with TRBJ2-3; D remains ambiguous. This CDR3 region has 11 residues. Trimming stripped 4 bases from V and 2 bases from J, with 1 base between. Germline lookup yields CDR1 LNHDA and CDR2 SQIVND (reference sequence). As DNA, the CDR3 is TGTGCCAGTAGTACCACAGATACGCAGTATTTT. Translation: CASSTTDTQYF.

This clone was observed many times. This chain links TRBV2 with TRBJ2-1; 9 nucleotides align to TRBD1. In germline, CDR1 is SNHLY, CDR2 FYNNEI. The length of the CDR3 is 15 residues. V shed 5 bases and J 2 bases; nucleotides not matched to a gene: 4. The CDR3: CASSNDRGAYNEQFF. The DNA for the CDR3 is TGTGCCAGCAGTAACGACAGGGGGGCCTACAATGAGCAGTTCTTC.

This clone was found a few times. The rearrangement links TRBV28 to TRBJ1-2, with TRBD1 as a possible D gene (5 bases). This CDR3 region has 13 residues. Deletions cut 5 bases from V and 4 bases from J, with 11 bases between. Per germline, CDR1 MDHEN and CDR2 SYDVKM. The CDR3 protein is CASSKGGGYGYTF. The CDR3 DNA sequence: TGTGCCAGCAGTAAGGGTGGGGGCTATGGCTACACCTTC.

This rearrangement joins TRBV19 to TRBJ2-4; D remains unclear. The V end lost 5 bases, the J end lost 4 bases, and 3 bases lay between the germline ends. CDR1 LNHDA and CDR2 SQIVND come from the germline V gene (reference sequence). The CDR3 contains 11 residues. CDR3 protein: CASSLKNIQYF. In DNA form, the CDR3 reads TGTGCCAGTAGTCTGAAAAACATTCAGTACTTC.

By share of the sample, this clone is medium-sized. This sequence joins TRBV6-4 and TRBJ1-5; D remains unclear. Trimming left V 8 bases short and J 1 base short, with 18 bases between. Germline V gives CDR1 MRHNA, CDR2 SNTAGT. This CDR3 contains 16 residues. CDR3 in amino acids: CASATTPAYSNQPQHF. The CDR3 DNA reads TGTGCCAGCGCAACTACCCCAGCCTACAGCAATCAGCCCCAGCATTTT.

This clone was seen many times. A much larger clone differs by one base, so this may be a read error. In the same sample, other DNA sequences code for this CDR3. The chain couples TRBV30 to TRBJ1-1; D call uncertain. Trimming removed 6 bases at V and 1 base at J, with 12 bases between. In germline, CDR1 is GTSNPN, CDR2 SVGIG (reference sequence). This CDR3 is built from 13 residues. CDR3 sequence reads: CACEAGRNTEAFF. The DNA of the CDR3 is TGTGCCTGCGAGGCGGGGAGGAACACTGAAGCTTTCTTT.

The count of this clone is one. The rearrangement joins TRBV5-1 to TRBJ2-7, with D possibly matching TRBD2 (6 bases). The CDR3 covers 15 residues. The germline V and J ends were trimmed by 6 bases and 4 bases, with 20 bases remaining between them. Looked up from germline, CDR1 is SGHRS and CDR2 is YFSETQ. The CDR3 DNA reads TGCGCCAGCACCCCCGGGTCTATCGGGAGATACGAGCAGTACTTC. As protein: CASTPGSIGRYEQYF.

This clone was seen a handful of times. The junction departs from germline at one end; a sequencing error may be responsible. The chain uses TRBV12-3 or TRBV12-4 and TRBJ1-5; no definite D call. The CDR3 has 18 residues. As DNA, the CDR3 is TGTGCCAGCAGCAAATATGGCGGGTGGAGAGATAGCAATCATCCCCAGCATTTT. Its translation: CASSKYGGWRDSNHPQHF.

This clone came up many times. J is TRBJ1-1 and V is TRBV25-1; D is possibly TRBD1 (6 bases). The V end lost 4 bases, the J end lost 3 bases, and 12 bases lay between the germline ends. The germline gives CDR1 MGHDK, CDR2 SYGVNS. The CDR3 runs to 14 residues. The DNA of the CDR3 is TGTGCCAGCAGTGTACAGGGCGGGGACACTGAAGCTTTCTTT. Translation gives CASSVQGGDTEAFF.

This clone was found a few times. Compared with germline, one end of the junction differs, possibly owing to a read error. The chain combines TRBV29-1 with TRBJ2-6; TRBD1 aligns across 9 bases. Germline V gene sequence: CDR1 SQVTM, CDR2 ANQGSEA. This CDR3 has 17 amino acids. The CDR3, as DNA: TGCAGCGTAAAAAGCCGGGACAGGGAAACTGGGGCCAACGTCCCGACTTTT. Protein sequence: CSVKSRDRETGANVPTF.

The chain joins TRBV13 to TRBJ2-1; 10 positions match TRBD2. The germline V gene encodes CDR1 PRHDT and CDR2 FYEKMQ (reference sequence). J was trimmed by 4 bases and V by 9 bases; bases with no gene match: 12. This CDR3 is built from 16 residues. CDR3 amino acids: CASILGTSVTYNEQFF. The CDR3 DNA reads as TGTGCCAGTATCTTAGGGACTAGCGTCACTTACAATGAGCAGTTCTTC.

There are many counts of this clone. The V call is TRBV11-3, the J call TRBJ1-5; no reliable D call. This CDR3 contains 13 residues. The germline V and J ends were trimmed by 0 bases and 7 bases, with 7 bases remaining between them. The germline V gene encodes CDR1 SGHNT and CDR2 YENEEA. This chain's CDR3 is CASSLDLWQPQHF. CDR3 sequence (DNA): TGTGCCAGCAGCTTAGATCTCTGGCAGCCCCAGCATTTT.

This clone was found a few times. This sequence joins TRBV6-2 or TRBV6-3 and TRBJ1-1; D gene ambiguous. Germline CDR1 MNHEY, CDR2 SVGEGT. CDR3 length: 13 amino acids. The V end lost 5 bases, the J end lost 1 base, and 8 bases lay between the germline ends. As DNA, the CDR3 is TGTGCCAGCAGTCAACAAGAGAACACTGAAGCTTTCTTT. Amino acids: CASSQQENTEAFF.